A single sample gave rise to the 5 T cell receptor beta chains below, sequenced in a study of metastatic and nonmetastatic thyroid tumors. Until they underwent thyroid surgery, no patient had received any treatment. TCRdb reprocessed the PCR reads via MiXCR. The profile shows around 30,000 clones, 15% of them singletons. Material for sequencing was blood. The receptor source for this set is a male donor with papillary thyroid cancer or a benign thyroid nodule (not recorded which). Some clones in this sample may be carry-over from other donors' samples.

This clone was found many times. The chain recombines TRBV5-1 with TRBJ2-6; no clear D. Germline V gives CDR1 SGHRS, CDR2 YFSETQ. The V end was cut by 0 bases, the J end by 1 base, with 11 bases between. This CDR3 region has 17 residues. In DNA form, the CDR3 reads TGCGCCAGCAGCTTGGCGCTGGTTGGGTCTGGGGCCAACGTCCTGACTTTC. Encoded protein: CASSLALVGSGANVLTF.

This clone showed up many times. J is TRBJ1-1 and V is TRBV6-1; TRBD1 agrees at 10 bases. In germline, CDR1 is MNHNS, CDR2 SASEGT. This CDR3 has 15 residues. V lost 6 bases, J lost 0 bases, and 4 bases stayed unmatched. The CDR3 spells CASRDRGLMNTEAFF. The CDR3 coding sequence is TGTGCCAGCAGAGACAGGGGGCTTATGAACACTGAAGCTTTCTTT.

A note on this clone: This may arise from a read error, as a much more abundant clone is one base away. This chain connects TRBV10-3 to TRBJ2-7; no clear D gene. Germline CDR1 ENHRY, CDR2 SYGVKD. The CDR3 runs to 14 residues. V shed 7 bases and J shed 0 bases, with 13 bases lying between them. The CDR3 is CAIKGTTDSYEQYF. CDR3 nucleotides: TGTGCCATCAAGGGAACAACAGACTCCTACGAGCAGTACTTC.

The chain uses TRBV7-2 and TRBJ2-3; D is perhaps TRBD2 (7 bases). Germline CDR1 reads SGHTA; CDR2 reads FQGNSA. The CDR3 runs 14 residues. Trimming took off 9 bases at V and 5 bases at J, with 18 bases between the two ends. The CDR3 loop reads CASDSGGREDTQYF. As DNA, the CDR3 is TGTGCCAGTGACTCCGGGGGGCGTGAAGATACGCAGTATTTT.

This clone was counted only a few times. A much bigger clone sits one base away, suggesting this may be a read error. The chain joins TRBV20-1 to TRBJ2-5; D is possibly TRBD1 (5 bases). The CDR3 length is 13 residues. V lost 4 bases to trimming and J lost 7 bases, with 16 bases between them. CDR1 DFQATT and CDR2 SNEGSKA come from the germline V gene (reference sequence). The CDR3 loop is CSANRWREGTQYF. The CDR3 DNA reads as TGCAGTGCTAACAGGTGGCGCGAAGGGACCCAGTACTTC.